This T cell receptor (beta chain) was identified in a study of beta chain features in type 1 diabetes (dated by TCRdb to the late 2010s). Looking at the study overall: Mean age, gender distribution, total cell number and subset yield did not differ between patients and healthy donors. Naive and central memory subsets were obtained from all 30 or so donors, but regulatory and stem cell-like memory subsets were isolated from only 8 patients and roughly 8 healthy donors. The study compared TCRB repertoires of sorted circulating CD4+ T cell subsets between recently diagnosed type 1 diabetes patients and matched healthy donors. A total of roughly 100 million sorted cells were examined across all samples, and a strong correlation was observed between cell number per subset and RNA yield. Summary of the overall study and its limitations: Because the HLA sub-analyses included only small numbers of individuals, any influence of HLA type on TCRB rearrangement was left unresolved. Naive, central memory and regulatory TCRB repertoires appeared to be more similar among patients than among healthy donors. Type 1 diabetes patients showed a moderate but significant shortening of TCRB CDR3 length in all four CD4+ subsets. Patients with type 1 diabetes made fewer insertions and deleted more nucleotides at VDJ recombination sites, implying thymic rearrangement abnormalities. PCR may preferentially amplify shorter templates, but because patient and control samples were amplified and corrected together, any resulting skew would affect both groups equally. Because cDNA was sequenced instead of genomic DNA, highly expressing activated cells could be over-represented, though the groups showed no difference in activation or CD3 levels.

The entire isolated RNA was reverse transcribed using the High Capacity cDNA Reverse Transcription Kit, and thus expressed TCRB transcripts were sequenced. Deep immunoSEQ sequencing was applied to naive, central memory and regulatory T cell samples, giving an average of around 3.8 million total reads per sample. Sorted cells were lysed in RLT buffer, and RNA was extracted using DNase-treated RNeasy Micro or Mini kits according to cell number. Each cell subset was processed separately to prevent cross-contamination, with patient and healthy donor samples processed together. Using the immunoSEQ multiplex PCR, TCRB sequences were amplified from cDNA into 87-bp fragments spanning the CDR3 region. Amplicons were sequenced on the Illumina HiSeq platform. From the authors' description of their analysis: PCR bias was corrected computationally using synthetic template baselines, and reads within Hamming distance 2 were collapsed, with unmergeable singletons discarded. By aligning reads against IMGT, V, D and J genes, CDR3 length, and insertions or deletions at six rearrangement sites were assigned. Within each subset, clonotype counts were normalized to sorted cell number, and only after that were true diversity and Gini coefficients computed with the tcR R package. The overlap coefficient, calculated on TCRB nucleotide sequences, was used to measure repertoire sharing. Out-of-frame TCRB sequences from naive cells were analyzed to stand in for the pre-selection repertoire. Drawn from immuneACCESS, this table holds only the in-frame rearrangements with V and J called that TCRdb kept. Clones are partly lost; checked studies trace under half to an unresolved V gene and leave the rest unexplained. That table gives V, J and clone size, and the DNA gave D and trimming. The sample table shows hundreds of thousands of clones, and over 11% are seen once. The ten largest clones capture 0.035% to 0.045% of the sample.

Each donor gave one peripheral blood draw, averaging about 100 mL, which was collected into heparinised tubes. Naive, central memory, regulatory and stem cell-like memory CD4+ T cells were sorted on a BD FACSAria II using a panel including CD45RO, CCR7, CD25, CD127, CD95 and CD27. Purity was above 98% for every sorted population. PBMCs were isolated right away by Lymphoprep density gradient centrifugation and were stained directly, without culture. So that batch effects would be minimized, each experiment stained and sorted samples in pairs, pairing one healthy donor with one patient. In this sample, this clone turned up a few times. This clone's antigen is unknown. Base quality data are lacking; no much larger clone is found one base away. Per the germline V gene, SGHDT is the CDR1 and YYEEEE is the CDR2. Trimmed from V: 2 bases; trimmed from J: 1 base; junction bases lacking a gene match: 0. The CDR3 covers 15 residues, taking in both the cysteine and the phenylalanine. CDR3 DNA only is kept here, 45 bases in frame from base 1.

Sequences were obtained from naive CD4+ T cells from blood. Sample cell subset or site, as interpreted from the label and publication: true naive CD4+ T cells. Here the chain combines TRBV5-6 and TRBJ2-3; 11 of the junction bases match TRBD2. This TCR was recovered from a man aged 18 to 35 with type 1 diabetes. The sequence in DNA is TGTGCCAGCAGCTTTAGCGGGAGGGGCACAGATACGCAGTATTTT. Translated, this gives CASSFSGRGTDTQYF.